This record covers a single TCR beta chain. Its antigen is not known. This sample stems from a study of spatial heterogeneity in lung cancer. The overall study: Detection consistently yielded more beta chains than alpha chains. Within tumor regions, the number of TCR transcripts tracked closely with a T cell module score obtained from matched bulk RNA-seq.

Trimming pared 4 bases from V and 4 bases from J, leaving 11 bases between. CDR3 length: 14 amino acids. CDR1 and CDR2 (germline): LGHDT, YNNKEL (reference sequence). Every TCR cDNA molecule carried a tag that served as a unique molecular identifier. TCRdb re-called the 5' RACE reads through MiXCR, storing one row per CDR3 protein. The sample carries over 6,500 distinct CDR3 sequences, around 12% recorded once. Sample time point: sample taken at primary tumor resection. The study sequenced unsorted whole RNA from tumor, nontumor lung or frozen PBMC. General study points: Counts of expanded alpha and beta TCRs within tumors tracked the tumor nonsynonymous mutation count.

This chain uses TRBV3-1 with TRBJ2-1; D is unclear. This material consisted of lung tumor tissue, taken at surgery. This clonotype was obtained from a male donor with early-stage non-small cell lung cancer. The CDR3 loop is CASSPASKYNEQFF. CDR3 DNA sequence: TGTGCCAGCAGCCCCGCTTCGAAGTACAATGAGCAGTTCTTC.